The rows below give T cell receptor beta chains drawn from one sample of a study of CD8+ T cells in alopecia areata. Libraries were prepared by immunoSEQ multiplex PCR; TCRdb keeps only in-frame clonotypes and omits some of them. This table holds around 100,000 clones, around 59% found once. Input material: CD4+ T cells sorted from blood. The receptors were sampled from a human donor in good health. Both conserved end residues are part of each CDR3.

v_call	j_call	cdr3_aa
TRBV15	TRBJ2-2	CATRERTYTGELFF
TRBV4-3	TRBJ2-2	CASSLGPGELFF
TRBV4-1	TRBJ2-3	CASSQDLRTQYF
TRBV7-2	TRBJ2-1	CASSLVVGTSGLEQFF
TRBV2	TRBJ2-5	CASSERARIETQYF
TRBV4-1	TRBJ2-7	CASSRLWGAPGEQYF
TRBV28	TRBJ1-6	CASSLWDRVNSPLHF
TRBV6-5	TRBJ1-5	CASRRTGGSNQPQHF
TRBV29-1	TRBJ1-4	CSVGTGLGKLFF
TRBV5-6	TRBJ2-6	CASSLFSRAGANVLTF
TRBV29-1	TRBJ1-1	CSVSNTEAFF
TRBV2	TRBJ2-7	CASSSRGQGASYEQYF
TRBV2	TRBJ2-4	CASSPPGQWENIQYF
TRBV5-1	TRBJ1-3	CASSLTGHSSAGNTIYF
TRBV7-2	TRBJ2-7	CASSLLAGSLSYEQYF
TRBV30	TRBJ2-5	CAWTGQPQETQYF
TRBV30	TRBJ1-1	CAWSRAGGGPYEAFF
TRBV6-4	TRBJ2-3	CASSAEVGRYTQYF
TRBV7-9	TRBJ2-5	CASSLMSDQETQYF
TRBV5-1	TRBJ2-3	CASSLDRGGGTDTQYF
TRBV5-1	TRBJ1-5	CASSLGPAGASSNQPQHF
TRBV7-9	TRBJ2-1	CASSRGRSSYNEQFF
TRBV29-1	TRBJ2-3	CSVELADTQYF
TRBV29-1	TRBJ2-7	CSVGGQGREQYF
TRBV27	TRBJ1-6	CASSLSKLDRYSPLHF
TRBV29-1	TRBJ2-3	CSVVQGTDTQYF
TRBV5-1	TRBJ1-6	CASSLAPGSPPLHF
TRBV7-9	TRBJ1-6	CASTPGQGVYNSPLHF
TRBV29-1	TRBJ2-3	CSDVRGGSTDTQYF
TRBV5-1	TRBJ2-1	CASSRASGAYNEQFF
TRBV4-3	TRBJ2-6	CASSQEGQLGANVLTF
TRBV5-6	TRBJ2-2	CASSYSSGVNTGELFF
TRBV25-1	TRBJ1-1	CASSEPGGNTEAFF
TRBV18	TRBJ2-5	CASSTARETQYF
TRBV5-1	TRBJ2-3	CASSFGQGTDTQYF
TRBV28	TRBJ2-5	CASSTRRGSPQETQYF
TRBV5-1	TRBJ1-3	CASSRTGGSSAGNTIYF
TRBV5-6	TRBJ2-5	CASSSMGPGAGTQYF
TRBV7-2	TRBJ2-4	CASSPYALAKNIQYF
TRBV27	TRBJ1-3	CASSLPLFAGNTIYF
TRBV29-1	TRBJ2-7	CSVGGIQRNEQYF
TRBV29-1	TRBJ2-2	CSVESDRRELFF
TRBV30	TRBJ1-1	CAWSALGQGGTEAFF
TRBV9	TRBJ2-7	CASSEGQGYEQYF
TRBV6-6	TRBJ1-5	CASSQQGSNQPQHF
TRBV6-1	TRBJ1-6	CASSGTDYNSPLHF
TRBV29-1	TRBJ1-2	CSGGTGGFGYTF
TRBV29-1	TRBJ2-3	CSVESGGSSYTQYF
TRBV7-2	TRBJ2-7	CASSLVGSPAAYEQYF
TRBV6-1	TRBJ1-2	CACKITGTDFMGYTF
TRBV7-9	TRBJ2-2	CASSAPEGAGELFF
TRBV19	TRBJ2-2	CASSTGNTGELFF
TRBV5-4	TRBJ1-2	CASSRDYGYTF
TRBV5-4	TRBJ2-7	CASSFDSSYEQYF
TRBV23-1	TRBJ1-2	CASSQFPERGDGCGYTF